This is a list of T cell receptor beta chains from one sample in a study of blood T cell repertoires in COVID-19. The repertoire was sequenced with immunoSEQ multiplex PCR; TCRdb's copy has only in-frame clones and lacks some. The sample consists of hundreds of thousands of clones, more than 80% of them appearing once. The specimen was PBMCs or T cells enriched from blood (not recorded which). The receptors shown here come from a man aged 18 to 35 who had recovered from COVID-19. Both conserved end residues are trimmed from each CDR3.

CDR3aa	j_gene	len	v_gene
ASSPQTFNTEAF	TRBJ1-1	12	TRBV7-3
ASSLFLAPSTGELF	TRBJ2-2	14	TRBV5-4
AISVAPAETQY	TRBJ2-5	11	TRBV10-3
ASNVGGQETQY	TRBJ2-5	11	TRBV5-1
ASSRDKVYEQY	TRBJ2-7	11	TRBV7-9
ASASLDRGPSTEAF	TRBJ1-1	14	TRBV28
ASTQPPRQTNTEAF	TRBJ1-1	14	TRBV7-9
ASSVYGEQY	TRBJ2-7	9	TRBV2
ASNLGQRETQY	TRBJ2-5	11	TRBV12-3/TRBV12-4
ASSPNIQNTEAF	TRBJ1-1	12	TRBV18
ASSQVTLPGLAGYEQF	TRBJ2-1	16	TRBV14
ASSLLWGAQY	TRBJ2-5	10	TRBV28
ASTGGLAGNSYNEQF	TRBJ2-1	15	TRBV5-4
ASSHRTGLNEKLF	TRBJ1-4	13	TRBV4-1
SVDRSASTEAF	TRBJ1-1	11	TRBV29-1
ASSLGQGGGYT	TRBJ1-2	11	TRBV27